These T cell receptor beta chains were read from a single sample in a study of shared clonotypes between healthy human individuals. Repertoires were generated with immunoSEQ multiplex PCR, while TCRdb's copy carries only in-frame clones and drops some. The table records about 480,000 clones, 75% to 85% of them present only once. The sequencing sample was made of PBMCs. These receptors all stem from a woman between 40 and 55 years old in good health. Some clones in this sample may be carry-over from other donors' samples. Both conserved end residues are part of each CDR3. Fields, in order: J gene, clone size, V gene, CDR3 protein. Expanded clones get a size class; other rows say once, few or many, or leave the size out.

j_gene: TRBJ2-6
abundance: .
v_gene: TRBV7-9
CDR3aa: CASIPPSGANVLTF

j_gene: TRBJ2-3
abundance: .
v_gene: TRBV11-2
CDR3aa: CASSQRGLAGGAADTQYF

j_gene: TRBJ1-4
abundance: few
v_gene: TRBV20-1
CDR3aa: CSARRNEKLFF

j_gene: TRBJ1-2
abundance: .
v_gene: TRBV29-1
CDR3aa: CSAEGTVSYGYTF

j_gene: TRBJ2-5
abundance: .
v_gene: TRBV9
CDR3aa: CASSIRGQGQETQYF

j_gene: TRBJ2-3
abundance: once
v_gene: TRBV5-1
CDR3aa: CASGGQAPDLDTQYF

j_gene: TRBJ2-5
abundance: few
v_gene: TRBV11-2
CDR3aa: CASSSDWLVGTQYF

j_gene: TRBJ2-1
abundance: .
v_gene: TRBV11-2
CDR3aa: CASSFTSAYNEQFF

j_gene: TRBJ2-1
abundance: .
v_gene: TRBV5-1
CDR3aa: CASSLASAYEQFF

j_gene: TRBJ2-5
abundance: .
v_gene: TRBV28
CDR3aa: CASSPRTSGQETQYF

j_gene: TRBJ2-2
abundance: .
v_gene: TRBV6-1
CDR3aa: CASSQRTGELFF

j_gene: TRBJ2-1
abundance: .
v_gene: TRBV18
CDR3aa: CASSPRLAGGHNEQFF

j_gene: TRBJ1-2
abundance: .
v_gene: TRBV10-2
CDR3aa: CASMKDRVYGYTF

j_gene: TRBJ1-4
abundance: .
v_gene: TRBV27
CDR3aa: CASKLNGGLNEKLFF

j_gene: TRBJ1-2
abundance: .
v_gene: TRBV5-6
CDR3aa: CASSLVSGDYGYTF

j_gene: TRBJ1-2
abundance: .
v_gene: TRBV4-3
CDR3aa: CASSWTGANYGYTF

j_gene: TRBJ2-1
abundance: few
v_gene: TRBV7-2
CDR3aa: CASSLDGRSDNEQFF

j_gene: TRBJ2-7
abundance: .
v_gene: TRBV19
CDR3aa: CASSSLAVSEQYF

j_gene: TRBJ1-3
abundance: .
v_gene: TRBV28
CDR3aa: CASSLSAEGNTIYF

j_gene: TRBJ2-3
abundance: .
v_gene: TRBV14
CDR3aa: CASSQGISSTDTQYF

j_gene: TRBJ2-4
abundance: .
v_gene: TRBV10-1
CDR3aa: CASSQGPISGIQYF

j_gene: TRBJ2-1
abundance: .
v_gene: TRBV6-4
CDR3aa: CASSPLAGGPGEQFF